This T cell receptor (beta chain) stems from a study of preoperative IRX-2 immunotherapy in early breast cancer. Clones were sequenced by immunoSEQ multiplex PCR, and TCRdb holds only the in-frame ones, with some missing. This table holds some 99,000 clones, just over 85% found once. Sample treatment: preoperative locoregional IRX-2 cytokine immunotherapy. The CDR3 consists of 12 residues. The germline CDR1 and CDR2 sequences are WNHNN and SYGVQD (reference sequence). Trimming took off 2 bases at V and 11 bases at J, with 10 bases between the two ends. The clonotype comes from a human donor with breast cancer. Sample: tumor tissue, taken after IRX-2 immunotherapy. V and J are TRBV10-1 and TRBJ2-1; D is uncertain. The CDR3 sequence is CASSEDSAQQFF. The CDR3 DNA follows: TGCGCCAGCAGTGAGGACTCCGCTCAGCAGTTCTTC.